Each of the 9 T cell receptor beta chains below was sequenced from the same sample in a study of shared clonotypes between healthy human individuals. Assay: immunoSEQ multiplex PCR; the TCRdb copy retains only in-frame clones and omits some. Of more than 1.2 million clones listed, approximately 98.5% are singletons. Input material: naive CD4+ T cells sorted from blood. As for subset: CD45RA+ positively selected. The receptors originated from a man aged 30-40 years in good health.

The chain links TRBV6-1 to TRBJ2-1, with 7 positions matching TRBD2. Unmatched junction bases numbered 4, after V lost 5 bases and J lost 9 bases. The CDR3 spans 12 residues. CDR1 MNHNS and CDR2 SASEGT come from the germline V gene. The DNA of the CDR3 is TGTGCCAGCAGTCGACTAGCCGGTGAGCAGTTCTTC. Its translation is CASSRLAGEQFF.

On this clone: Other DNA sequences in the same sample also yield this CDR3. V gene TRBV2 combines with J gene TRBJ2-7; D remains ambiguous. Germline V gene lookup returns CDR1 SNHLY and CDR2 FYNNEI. CDR3 size: 10 residues. V was trimmed by 7 bases and J by 5 bases, leaving 6 bases between them. The CDR3 reads CASTGDEQYF. The CDR3, as DNA: TGTGCCAGCACAGGAGACGAGCAGTACTTC.

The CDR3 is CASSSSDSGVYNEQFF. The CDR3 DNA reads TGTGCCAGTAGTAGCTCGGATAGCGGGGTATACAATGAGCAGTTCTTC. The chain combines TRBV19 with TRBJ2-1; 8 bases line up with TRBD2. The length of the CDR3 is 16 residues. V lost 4 bases to trimming and J lost 4 bases; unmatched junction nucleotides: 9. Per germline, CDR1 LNHDA and CDR2 SQIVND (reference sequence).

The chain employs TRBV10-2 and TRBJ2-7; the D gene is possibly TRBD1 (6 bases). Germline V CDR1 and CDR2: WSHSY, SAAADI. Trimming took off 10 bases at V and 2 bases at J, with 12 bases between the two ends. The CDR3 length is 12 residues. Here the CDR3 reads CATWTETYEQYF. CDR3 coding DNA: TGCGCCACCTGGACAGAGACCTACGAGCAGTACTTC.

The chain combines TRBV6-5 with TRBJ2-5; D may be TRBD1 (5 bases). V was shortened by 6 bases and J by 3 bases, with 14 bases between the two germline ends. The V gene's germline CDR1 is MNHEY and CDR2 SVGAGI. The CDR3 sequence is 14 residues long. The CDR3: CASRARAGKETQYF. CDR3 bases: TGTGCCAGCAGGGCCCGGGCAGGGAAAGAGACCCAGTACTTC.

The gene calls are TRBV5-1 and TRBJ2-3; 8 bases map to TRBD2. J gave up 1 base and V 6 bases, and 10 bases lay outside the gene matches. This CDR3 comprises 16 residues. The V gene's germline CDR1 is SGHRS and CDR2 YFSETQ. CDR3 amino acids: CASTQAGTRGTDTQYF. CDR3 coding DNA: TGCGCCAGCACCCAAGCAGGGACTAGGGGCACAGATACGCAGTATTTT.

A note on this clone: Other DNA sequences from this sample encode an identical CDR3 as well. CDR3 region: CASSVVGGAEAFF. Here the CDR3 DNA reads TGTGCCAGCAGCGTAGTAGGGGGGGCTGAAGCTTTCTTT. This chain connects TRBV9 to TRBJ1-1; the D gene is possibly TRBD1 (6 bases). The germline CDR1 and CDR2 sequences are SGDLS and YYNGEE. V gave up 0 bases and J gave up 6 bases, with 9 bases separating them. This CDR3 comprises 13 residues.

This clone was seen once. The gene calls are TRBV14 and TRBJ2-3; no clear D. The CDR3 covers 11 residues. V was trimmed by 8 bases and J by 5 bases, leaving 8 bases between them. Germline V gene lookup returns CDR1 SGHDN and CDR2 FVKESK. The CDR3 DNA sequence: TGTGCCAGCGGCATAGGAGATACGCAGTATTTT. Protein: CASGIGDTQYF.

This chain uses TRBV11-2 with TRBJ1-2; maybe TRBD1 (5 bases). V dropped 4 bases and J dropped 7 bases, with 19 bases sitting between them. This CDR3 region has 15 residues. CDR1 and CDR2 from the germline V gene are SGHAT and FQNNGV. Written as DNA, the CDR3 is TGTGCCAGCAGCTCCCTTTTCGGGGCCCGGATTGGCTACACCTTC. This gives the protein CASSSLFGARIGYTF. The whole variable domain, filled in from reference TRBV11-2 and TRBJ1-2, reads EAGVAQSPRYKIIEKRQSVAFWCNPISGHATLYWYQQILGQGPKLLIQFQNNGVVDDSQLPKDRFSAERLKGVDSTLKIQPAKLEDSAVYLCASSSLFGARIGYTFGSGTRLTVV.